The clone carrying this T cell receptor (beta chain) was recorded at least ten times. The data originate from a study of response to subunit inactivated influenza vaccine. The CDR3 has 14 amino acids. Germline V gene sequence: CDR1 SGHRS, CDR2 YFSETQ. Trimming removed 5 bases from V and 4 bases from J; junction bases left unmatched: 8. TCRdb reanalysed the RT-PCR reads using MiXCR and keeps one entry per CDR3 protein. In the table there are 600,000 to 850,000 distinct CDR3 sequences, around 13% of which are singletons. Sample: PBMCs from blood, taken about 14 days before vaccination. The clonotype was recovered from a middle-aged man who received an inactivated influenza vaccine. This chain joins TRBV5-1 and TRBJ1-1; 7 bases line up with TRBD1. The CDR3 loop is CASRKRQGPTEAFF. The CDR3 DNA is TGCGCCAGCAGAAAACGACAGGGCCCCACTGAAGCTTTCTTT. The variable domain in full, completed from reference TRBV5-1 and TRBJ1-1, reads KAGVTQTPRYLIKTRGQQVTLSCSPISGHRSVSWYQQTPGQGLQFLFEYFSETQRNKGNFPGRFSGRQFSNSRSEMNVSTLELGDSALYLCASRKRQGPTEAFFGQGTRLTVV.